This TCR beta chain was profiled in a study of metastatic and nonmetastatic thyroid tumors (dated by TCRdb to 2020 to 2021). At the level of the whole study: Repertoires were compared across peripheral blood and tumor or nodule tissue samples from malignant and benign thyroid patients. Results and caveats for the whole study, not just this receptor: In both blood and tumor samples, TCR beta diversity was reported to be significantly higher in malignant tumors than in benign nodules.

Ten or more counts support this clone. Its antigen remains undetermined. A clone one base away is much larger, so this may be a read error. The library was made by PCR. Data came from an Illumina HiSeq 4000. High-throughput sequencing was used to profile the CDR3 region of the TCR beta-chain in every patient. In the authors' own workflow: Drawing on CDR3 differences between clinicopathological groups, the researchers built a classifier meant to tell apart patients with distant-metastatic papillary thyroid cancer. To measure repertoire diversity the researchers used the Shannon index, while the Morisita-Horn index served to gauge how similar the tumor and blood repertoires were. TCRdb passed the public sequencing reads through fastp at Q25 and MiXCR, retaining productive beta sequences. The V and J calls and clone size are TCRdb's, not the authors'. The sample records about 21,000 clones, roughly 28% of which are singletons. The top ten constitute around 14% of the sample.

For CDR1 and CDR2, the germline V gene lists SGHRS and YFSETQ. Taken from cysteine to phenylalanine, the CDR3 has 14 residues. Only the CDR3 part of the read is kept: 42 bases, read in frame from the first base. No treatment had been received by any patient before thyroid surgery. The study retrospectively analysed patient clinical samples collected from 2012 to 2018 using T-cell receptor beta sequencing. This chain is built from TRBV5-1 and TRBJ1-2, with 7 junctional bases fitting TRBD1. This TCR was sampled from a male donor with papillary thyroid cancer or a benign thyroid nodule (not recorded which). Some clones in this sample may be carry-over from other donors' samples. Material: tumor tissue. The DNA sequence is TGCGCCGGCAGCTTGGGGACAGACGTCTATGGCTACACCTTC. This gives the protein CAGSLGTDVYGYTF.